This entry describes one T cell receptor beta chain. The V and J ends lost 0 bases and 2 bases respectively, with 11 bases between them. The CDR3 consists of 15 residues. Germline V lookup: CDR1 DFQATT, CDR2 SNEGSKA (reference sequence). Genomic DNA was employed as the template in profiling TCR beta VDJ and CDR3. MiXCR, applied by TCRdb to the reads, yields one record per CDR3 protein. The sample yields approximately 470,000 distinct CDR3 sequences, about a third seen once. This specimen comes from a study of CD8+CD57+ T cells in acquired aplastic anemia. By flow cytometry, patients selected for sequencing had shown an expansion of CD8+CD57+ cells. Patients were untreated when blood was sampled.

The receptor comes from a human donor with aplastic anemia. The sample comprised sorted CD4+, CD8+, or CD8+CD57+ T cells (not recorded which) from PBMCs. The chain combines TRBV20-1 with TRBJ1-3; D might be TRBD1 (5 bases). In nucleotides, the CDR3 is TGCAGTGCTAGAGAGGGTAGGGGAACTGGAAACACCATATATTTT. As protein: CSAREGRGTGNTIYF.